This T cell receptor beta chain originates from a study of T-cell reconstitution after alpha-beta-depleted transplantation in children. This CDR3 spans 16 amino acids. Germline trimming cut 1 base from V and 5 bases from J; bases unmatched to any gene: 6. Many counts were recorded for this clonotype. Preparation of the TCRbeta library involved a method that used unique molecular identifiers. Each CDR3 protein is one row after TCRdb ran MiXCR on the PCR reads. The sample has a few hundred thousand distinct CDR3 sequences; roughly 22% are singletons. The rearrangement uses TRBV12-3 or TRBV12-4 and TRBJ2-1; 9 positions agree with TRBD1. The sample here was PBMCs from the stem cell graft donor, taken from the stem cell graft. The clonotype originates from a human donor who donated a stem cell graft to a child with acute myeloid leukemia. Here the CDR3 DNA reads TGTGCCAGCAGTTTAGTTACAGGGGGCGCCCACAATGAGCAGTTCTTC. Encoded protein: CASSLVTGGAHNEQFF.